This T cell receptor (beta chain) was identified during a study of shared clonotypes between healthy human individuals (dated by TCRdb to the early 2020s). A note on the overall study: A couple of women and three men aged 18 to 49 years were included in the cohort. Leukapheresis yielded between about 0.94 and 10 billion PBMCs per donor. For each donor, three plates each were used for CD4 naive and CD4 memory, two plates were used for CD8 naive, and one plate was used for CD8 memory. To estimate repertoire size and how much clonotype sharing occurs between individuals, the study deeply sequenced the blood TCR repertoires of five healthy adults. Libraries were prepared and TCR repertoires were sequenced by different laboratories using diverse techniques, in order to increase sequencing depth and limit assay-specific biases. Broader findings and caveats from the paper: About 4.5% of naive CD4, 3.5% of naive CD8, approximately 2% of memory CD4, and 0.4% of memory CD8 clonotypes were shared across a handful of donors. Naive subsets generally had larger estimated clonotype richness than memory subsets did. The genetic and exposure-history diversity represented was limited by the small number of donors. Sampling was restricted to blood, and TCR repertoires in tissue are likely to differ from TCR repertoires in blood. Compared with non-shared clonotypes, the clonotypes found in all four sorted-subset donors had higher generation probabilities. Rarefaction of sorted-subset datasets indicated incomplete sequencing despite the large sequencing depth. Pairwise subsampling led to the expectation that sequencing depth would affect the degree of clonotype sharing among donors.

CD8 naive samples were CD45RO-negative cells positively selected for CCR7, giving a CD45RA+CCR7+ population that excluded TemRA cells. The donors were healthy, HIV-negative adults who had no recently reported acute infections or vaccinations. Only Caucasian adults living in Nashville, Tennessee, USA were represented among the donors. Blood was collected by leukapheresis, and PBMCs were isolated by Ficoll-Histopaque density gradient centrifugation and then cryopreserved in liquid nitrogen vapor phase. Analytical flow cytometry was used to check the purity and quantity of every magnetically sorted T cell population. Each sorted fraction had its genomic DNA isolated and then quantified by UV absorbance on a Nanodrop 2000c. Using the deep immunoSEQ assay, TCR CDR3 regions were amplified from genomic DNA by multiplex PCR. Genomic DNA extracted from each cell subset was distributed evenly over all wells of several immunoSEQ 96-well plates, and each plate served as one replicate. For sorted subsets, about 210 ng of genomic DNA, equivalent to 30,000 or so T cell genomes, went into each replicate PCR. Purified libraries were measured with a Qubit 3.0 fluorometer, size-checked on a Bioanalyzer 2100, and measured again with the KAPA Library Quantification kit. A separate single-read 150-cycle Illumina NextSeq 550 flow cell was used to sequence each immunoSEQ 96-well plate. In the authors' own workflow: Because the immunoSEQ output held only junctional sequences and lacked quality scores, the filtering could not match the filtering applied to full-length reads. Sequences were annotated with PyIR, a Python wrapper for IgBLAST v1.9, using IMGT germline references to assign V/J genes and CDR3. Reads were filtered out if the reads had weak V/J assignments (E-value above 1e-6), no CDR3, stop codons, out-of-frame junctions, or ambiguous translated residues. V3J clonotypes were defined by identical inferred V gene, J gene, and CDR3 amino acid sequence. To compute the percentage overlap between repertoires, the number of shared unique clonotypes was divided by the size of the smaller repertoire. Repertoire richness was assessed with RTK rarefaction, the Chao1 estimator, and Recon v2.1 estimates of unobserved clonotypes. Generation probabilities were computed with OLGA for all TCRbeta clonotypes obtained by the gDNA method from several donors. TCRdb's version of the immuneACCESS table is confined to in-frame rearrangements and falls short of the full clone set. An unresolved V gene accounts for under half of the shortfall where checked; the remainder is of unknown origin. The D gene and trimming were derived from the DNA, and the V and J assignments and clone size from that table. The sample data list roughly 590,000 clones, and 95% to 96% of these were observed just once. 0.1% to 0.11% of the sample rests with the top ten.

From cysteine to phenylalanine, the CDR3 is 15 amino acids long. CDR3 DNA only is kept here, 45 bases in frame from base 1. In the germline V gene, CDR1 corresponds to SNHLY and CDR2 to FYNNEI. Deletion took 6 bases off V and 2 bases off J, with a span of 15 bases between the germline ends. As regards this clone: It has no known antigen specificity. It has no much larger one-base neighbor in the sample; base qualities were not kept.

The clonotype originates from a woman aged 25 to 39 in good health. Recombination joined TRBV2 with TRBJ2-3, with the D gene tentatively TRBD1 or TRBD2, based on 5 matching bases in each. Input material: naive CD8+ T cells sorted from blood. This specimen's cell subset or site label, per the study, means: CD45RA+CCR7+. The CDR3 reads as follows: CASSEWAGTTDTQYF. The nucleotide sequence is given as TGTGCCAGCAGCGAATGGGCTGGGACCACAGATACGCAGTATTTT.